The 2 T cell receptor beta chains below all came from one sample that was sequenced in a study of vaccination effects on CD4 cells after COVID-19. Only in-frame clones appear in the TCRdb table, and some are missing; sequencing was by immunoSEQ multiplex PCR. The table lists approximately 23,000 clones, about 63% of them singletons. Under the ViraFEST assay, PBMC were stimulated with viral peptide pools so that antigen-specific CD4+ T cells expanded. Sequencing was performed afterwards. Upon completion of around ten days in culture, CD4+ T cells were isolated. According to the study, vaccine recipients showed no prior SARS-CoV-2 infection and negative nucleocapsid antibodies. Their target antigens are unknown. Sequenced material: CD4+ T cells from PBMCs cultured with HCoV-NL63 spike peptides, taken before COVID-19 vaccination. Source of these receptors: a human donor who received a COVID-19 vaccine.

The genes are TRBV11-2 and TRBJ2-7; no definite D call. V lost 2 bases and J lost 4, with 12 bases in between. Germline V lookup: CDR1 SGHAT, CDR2 FQNNGV. CDR3 length: 14 residues. The CDR3 loop is CASSLLPSQYEQYF. In nucleotides, the CDR3 is TGTGCCAGCAGCTTACTCCCTAGTCAATACGAGCAGTACTTC.

The chain carries TRBV3-1 (or the pseudogene TRBV3-2) and TRBJ1-6; 7 nucleotides align to TRBD1. This CDR3 has 17 amino acids. V was clipped by 2 bases and J by 2 bases; unmatched bases: 6. Germline V CDR1 and CDR2: LGHDT, YNNKEL (reference sequence). The DNA for the CDR3 is TGTGCCAGCAGCCAAACAGGGGCCCGTACCTATAATTCACCCCTCCACTTT. This sequence encodes CASSQTGARTYNSPLHF.